What follows are 28 T cell receptor beta chains derived from one specimen sequenced in a study of spatial heterogeneity in lung cancer. TCRdb called the 5' RACE reads again in MiXCR, with one record for every CDR3 protein. This sample has about 80,000 distinct CDR3 sequences, with 15% to 25% found just once. Indicated time point: sample taken at primary tumor resection. The sequenced material consisted of unsorted whole RNA from tumor, nontumor lung or frozen PBMC. The sample here was PBMCs, taken at surgery. The receptor source for this set is a male donor with early-stage non-small cell lung cancer.

V is TRBV12-3 or TRBV12-4 and J is TRBJ1-5, with D tentatively TRBD1 (6 bases). The CDR3 is made up of 15 amino acids. V was pared by 3 bases and J by 1 base, with 10 bases between. The CDR3 nucleotides read TGTGCCAGCAGTTTCGGGGGCAAGAGCAATCAGCCCCAGCATTTT. Amino acids: CASSFGGKSNQPQHF.

This sequence joins TRBV19 and TRBJ2-3, with 8 bases that match TRBD2. CDR1 is LNHDA, CDR2 SQIVND, per germline (reference sequence). CDR3 length: 16 residues. Trimming took 3 bases from V and 1 from J; bases not matched to a gene: 6. CDR3 sequence (DNA): TGTGCCAGTAGTATCTATAGCGGGATCGGCACAGATACGCAGTATTTT. Translated: CASSIYSGIGTDTQYF. Full variable domain (rest looked up from reference TRBV19 and TRBJ2-3): DGGITQSPKYLFRKEGQNVTLSCEQNLNHDAMYWYRQDPGQGLRLIYYSQIVNDFQKGDIAEGYSVSREKKESFPLTVTSAQKNPTAFYLCASSIYSGIGTDTQYFGPGTRLTVL.

The genes are TRBV6-5 and TRBJ2-1, with D perhaps TRBD1 or TRBD2 (5 bases each). The CDR3 runs 18 residues. Trimming shortened V by 6 bases and J by 5 bases, and 26 bases separated the two germline ends. In germline, CDR1 is MNHEY, CDR2 SVGAGI. The CDR3: CASSPGRELGSVHNEQFF. CDR3 coding DNA: TGTGCCAGCAGCCCTGGCAGGGAACTGGGGAGTGTCCACAATGAGCAGTTCTTC.

CDR3 in amino acids: CSAIGQGAEKLFF. Written as DNA, the CDR3 is TGCAGTGCTATCGGACAGGGGGCGGAAAAACTGTTTTTT. The chain couples TRBV20-1 to TRBJ1-4; TRBD1 matches 11 bases. This CDR3 has 13 amino acids. Germline assignment: CDR1 DFQATT and CDR2 SNEGSKA (reference sequence). V trimming: 4 bases; J trimming: 8 bases; junction bases outside the gene matches: 3.

The V gene is TRBV18, the J gene TRBJ2-7; a weak D match, TRBD1 (6 bases). V dropped 3 bases and J dropped 2 bases, with 17 bases sitting between them. Germline lookup yields CDR1 KGHSH and CDR2 LQKENI. There are 16 residues in the CDR3. The chain's CDR3 is CASSPPGTYLTYEQYF. CDR3 nucleotide sequence: TGTGCCAGCTCACCCCCCGGGACATACCTCACCTACGAGCAGTACTTC.

This chain connects TRBV12-3 or TRBV12-4 to TRBJ2-5, with D perhaps matching TRBD1 or TRBD2 (5 bases each). Trimming stripped 7 bases from V and 2 bases from J, with 14 bases between. The CDR3 extends over 14 amino acids. DNA for the CDR3: TGTGCCAGCAACCGCTCGGGACCGCAAGAGACCCAGTACTTC. Its protein product is CASNRSGPQETQYF.

This clonotype was seen at least ten times. The CDR3 DNA follows: TGTGCCAGCAGAGCTCAGGGCAATGAGCAGTTCTTC. This gives the protein CASRAQGNEQFF. The V gene is TRBV2, the J gene TRBJ2-1; D is possibly TRBD1 (5 bases). The V gene lost 6 bases and the J gene lost 6 bases, with 9 bases spanning the gap. The CDR3 length is 12 residues. In germline, CDR1 is SNHLY, CDR2 FYNNEI. The full variable domain, in which reference TRBV2 and TRBJ2-1 provide the parts outside the CDR3, is EPEVTQTPSHQVTQMGQEVILRCVPISNHLYFYWYRQILGQKVEFLVSFYNNEISEKSEIFDDQFSVERPDGSNFTLKIRSTKLEDSAMYFCASRAQGNEQFFGPGTRLTVL.

The chain combines TRBV18 with TRBJ2-5; no clear D. The CDR3 contains 13 residues. The germline CDR1 and CDR2 sequences are KGHSH and LQKENI. V lost 1 base to trimming and J lost 5 bases, with 8 bases between them. The CDR3 DNA reads as TGTGCCAGCTCACCACGGATGGGGGAGACCCAGTACTTC. Its protein product is CASSPRMGETQYF.

This clonotype was counted between two and nine times. The V gene is TRBV7-2, the J gene TRBJ1-1; perhaps TRBD1 as D (5 bases). The CDR3 is made up of 14 amino acids. The germline V gene encodes CDR1 SGHTA and CDR2 FQGNSA. The ends were cut back, 1 base at V and 3 bases at J, with 9 bases in the middle. The CDR3 protein is CASSLGGSYTEAFF. The CDR3 nucleotides are TGTGCCAGCAGCTTAGGGGGGAGCTACACTGAAGCTTTCTTT.

The genes are TRBV5-1 and TRBJ2-3; TRBD2 matches at 10 bases. This CDR3 spans 16 amino acids. V was clipped by 0 bases and J by 3 bases; unmatched bases: 4. CDR1 is SGHRS, CDR2 YFSETQ, per germline. The CDR3, as DNA: TGCGCCAGCAGCTTGGCCAAACTAGCGGGGACAGATACGCAGTATTTT. This sequence encodes CASSLAKLAGTDTQYF.

The sample holds a few counts of this clonotype. V is TRBV5-1 and J is TRBJ2-1, with TRBD2 matching 7 bases. The germline CDR1 and CDR2 sequences are SGHRS and YFSETQ. This CDR3 has 15 residues. V was clipped by 3 bases and J by 9 bases; unmatched bases: 12. The DNA for the CDR3 is TGCGCCAGCAGCTACGCCCAGGCGGAGCGGGGTGAGCAGTTCTTC. It translates to CASSYAQAERGEQFF.

This clonotype was counted at least ten times. CDR3 sequence: CASSRQGDSQETQYF. The CDR3 DNA sequence: TGTGCCAGCAGCAGACAGGGCGACTCCCAAGAGACCCAGTACTTC. J is TRBJ2-5 and V is TRBV7-3, with 7 bases that match TRBD1. The CDR3 consists of 15 residues. Trimming took 5 bases from V and 1 from J; bases not matched to a gene: 7. Germline CDR1 reads SGHTA; CDR2 reads FQGTGA.

This clonotype occurred a few times. The chain carries TRBV6-5 and TRBJ2-1; maybe TRBD1 (5 bases). V gave up 5 bases and J gave up 9 bases, with 17 bases separating them. This CDR3 has 14 residues. Germline lookup yields CDR1 MNHEY and CDR2 SVGAGI. This CDR3 reads CASSRQWGGSEQFF. CDR3 bases: TGTGCCAGCAGTCGACAGTGGGGCGGAAGTGAGCAGTTCTTC.

The chain links TRBV20-1 to TRBJ2-7, with 9 bases matching TRBD2. Per the germline V gene, CDR1 is DFQATT and CDR2 is SNEGSKA (reference sequence). This CDR3 comprises 14 residues. V was pared by 5 bases and J by 5 bases, with 10 bases of the junction left unmatched. The chain's CDR3 is CSALAGVILDEQYF. The CDR3 nucleotides are TGCAGTGCTTTAGCGGGAGTAATACTCGACGAGCAGTACTTC.

This clonotype was detected ten times or more. V is TRBV6-1 and J is TRBJ2-3, with 12 bases matching TRBD2. The CDR3 runs to 16 residues. Losses at the gene ends were 6 bases for V and 4 bases for J; bases not matched to a gene: 8. Germline CDR1 and CDR2: MNHNS and SASEGT. The CDR3 is CASRQTSGGTPDTQYF. As DNA, the CDR3 is TGTGCCAGCAGACAAACTAGCGGGGGGACCCCAGATACGCAGTATTTT.

J is TRBJ2-7 and V is TRBV5-4, with 8 bases identical to TRBD2. Germline CDR1 is SGHNT and CDR2 is YYREEE (reference sequence). The V and J ends lost 2 bases and 4 bases, in that order; junction bases with no gene match: 8. There are 15 residues in the CDR3. Here the CDR3 reads CASSFRSGGKYEQYF. CDR3 nucleotide sequence: TGTGCCAGCAGCTTCCGAAGCGGGGGCAAGTACGAGCAGTACTTC.

This chain uses TRBV12-3 or TRBV12-4 with TRBJ2-7; 11 nucleotides align to TRBD1. CDR3 size: 15 residues. V lost 6 bases, J lost 0 bases, and 4 bases stayed unmatched. CDR3 amino acids: CASSRDRGSSYEQYF. The CDR3 DNA reads TGTGCCAGCAGCCGGGACAGGGGGAGCTCCTACGAGCAGTACTTC.

V is TRBV6-5 and J is TRBJ1-1; 8 bases are a match to TRBD1. The CDR3 is made up of 14 amino acids. The ends lost 6 bases at V and 2 bases at J; junction bases unmatched: 5. Germline values: CDR1 MNHEY, CDR2 SVGAGI. The CDR3 bases are TGTGCCAGCAGGAACACAGGGGGTAACACTGAAGCTTTCTTT. Its translation: CASRNTGGNTEAFF.

This clonotype was picked up a small number of times. The chain carries TRBV5-6 and TRBJ1-5; D is perhaps TRBD1 (6 bases). V lost 4 bases and J lost 1, with 15 bases in between. The germline V gene has CDR1 SGHDT and CDR2 YYEEEE. The CDR3 length is 16 residues. The CDR3 region is CASSPRGGRSNQPQHF. CDR3 DNA: TGTGCCAGCAGCCCAAGGGGGGGCAGAAGCAATCAGCCCCAGCATTTT.

This clonotype has more than one count but fewer than ten. The rearrangement links TRBV29-1 to TRBJ2-5; D assignment may be TRBD1 or TRBD2 (7 bases each). Germline CDR1 reads SQVTM; CDR2 reads ANQGSEA. Deletions cut 5 bases from V and 4 bases from J, with 11 bases between. CDR3 length equals 12 residues. Here the CDR3 reads CSVPRGGETQYF. CDR3 nucleotide sequence: TGCAGCGTTCCCAGGGGGGGAGAGACCCAGTACTTC.

This clonotype was observed once. The genes are TRBV19 and TRBJ2-3, with D perhaps being TRBD1 or TRBD2 (7 bases each). Trimming removed 6 bases from V and 7 bases from J, with 20 bases in between. CDR1 and CDR2 from the germline V gene are LNHDA and SQIVND (reference sequence). The CDR3 length is 15 residues. This CDR3 is CASSSTRGGQNTQYF. The CDR3 nucleotides are TGTGCCAGTAGCTCAACAAGGGGGGGACAGAATACGCAGTATTTT.

This chain links TRBV20-1 with TRBJ2-1, with a possible D match to TRBD2 (5 bases). The V gene's germline CDR1 is DFQATT and CDR2 SNEGSKA (reference sequence). Trimming cost V 1 base and J 0 bases, with 10 bases left between them. The CDR3 runs to 15 residues. CDR3 coding DNA: TGCAGTGCTAGAGCGCTAGCAGGCTCCTACAATGAGCAGTTCTTC. This sequence encodes CSARALAGSYNEQFF.

This chain joins TRBV20-1 and TRBJ2-3; tentative D call: TRBD2 (6 bases). V lost 2 bases to trimming and J lost 0 bases, with 21 bases between them. There are 18 residues in the CDR3. Germline V gene lookup returns CDR1 DFQATT and CDR2 SNEGSKA (reference sequence). CDR3 coding DNA: TGCAGTGCTAGACCGCCCAATTTTAGGGCGGGAAGCACAGATACGCAGTATTTT. It is translated as CSARPPNFRAGSTDTQYF.

The genes are TRBV19 and TRBJ2-2, with D unresolved. Between the trimmed V and J ends, which lost 6 bases and 0 bases, there was a span of 11 bases. CDR1 LNHDA and CDR2 SQIVND come from the germline V gene (reference sequence). The CDR3 runs 15 residues. The CDR3 bases are TGTGCCAGTAGCCCCACGCAGTCGAACACCGGGGAGCTGTTTTTT. Its protein is CASSPTQSNTGELFF. The whole variable domain, filled in from reference TRBV19 and TRBJ2-2, reads DGGITQSPKYLFRKEGQNVTLSCEQNLNHDAMYWYRQDPGQGLRLIYYSQIVNDFQKGDIAEGYSVSREKKESFPLTVTSAQKNPTAFYLCASSPTQSNTGELFFGEGSRLTVL.

Ten or more counts support this clonotype. The chain couples TRBV27 to TRBJ2-7, with 7 nucleotides matching TRBD2. The CDR3 loop spans 15 amino acids. V shed 6 bases, J shed 0 bases, and the junction held 8 bases outside the gene matches. From germline, CDR1 is MNHEY and CDR2 SMNVEV (reference sequence). In DNA form, the CDR3 reads TGTGCCAGCAGCCTGAGCGGGGTCAGCTCCTACGAGCAGTACTTC. It specifies CASSLSGVSSYEQYF.

V and J are TRBV20-1 and TRBJ2-6; D uncertain. The ends were cut back, 3 bases at V and 0 bases at J, with 15 bases in the middle. CDR1 is DFQATT and CDR2 is SNEGSKA in the germline V gene (reference sequence). This CDR3 is 17 amino acids long. The CDR3 bases are TGCAGTGCTAGCCCAACAGTACTCAGCTCTGGGGCCAACGTCCTGACTTTC. Translating it yields CSASPTVLSSGANVLTF.

There are many counts of this clonotype. The chain links TRBV7-8 to TRBJ1-1; weak D call: TRBD1 (6 bases). Between the trimmed V and J ends, which lost 1 base and 4 bases, there was a span of 19 bases. Germline V CDR1 and CDR2: SGHVS, FQNEAQ. The CDR3 totals 17 residues. Written as DNA, the CDR3 is TGTGCCAGCAGCTTAGAGGTCAGGGGAGGGCCGGGCACTGAAGCTTTCTTT. Protein product: CASSLEVRGGPGTEAFF.

In its sample, this clonotype was seen many times. The chain carries TRBV7-2 and TRBJ2-3; the match to TRBD2 covers 8 bases. V was pared by 1 base and J by 4 bases, with 1 base of the junction left unmatched. Germline CDR1 and CDR2: SGHTA and FQGNSA. The CDR3 length is 14 residues. The CDR3 loop is CASSLGAGADTQYF. In DNA form, the CDR3 reads TGTGCCAGCAGCTTAGGAGCGGGAGCAGATACGCAGTATTTT.